This T cell receptor beta chain was identified during a study of blood T cell repertoires in COVID-19. On the study more broadly: Samples representing acute and convalescent COVID-19 were sourced from the United States, Italy and Spain. Sample material is recorded as cDNA or gDNA derived from T cells, B-cell-depleted T cells, or PBMCs.

J gave up 0 bases and V 10 bases, and 6 bases lay outside the gene matches. The CDR3 length is 14 residues. The germline CDR1 and CDR2 sequences are MGHDK and SYGVNS. In the original processing: Counts of nucleated cells, estimated from reference gene primer amplification, were obtained. Clones were read by immunoSEQ multiplex PCR, and TCRdb kept only the in-frame ones, dropping some. V and J calls and clone size come straight from that table; D and trimming were deduced from the DNA. The table shows some 130,000 clones, with approximately 87% occurring only once. The chain uses TRBV25-1 and TRBJ1-3; TRBD1 aligns across 7 bases. This TCR was sampled from a human donor in a cohort sampled during active COVID-19. Sequences were obtained from peripheral blood. This chain's CDR3 is CATQGQLSGNTIYF. The CDR3 DNA follows: TGTGCCACGCAGGGACAGCTCTCTGGAAACACCATATATTTT. Drawing the rest from reference TRBV25-1 and TRBJ1-3, the complete variable domain is EADIYQTPRYLVIGTGKKITLECSQTMGHDKMYWYQQDPGMELHLIHYSYGVNSTEKGDLSSESTVSRIRTEHFPLTLESARPSHTSQYLCATQGQLSGNTIYFGEGSWLTVV.